The 29 T cell receptor beta chains given below trace back to one sample, sequenced in a study of human T cells and chemical hapten exposure. Time point defined: patch test 1, 2 weeks after DPC sensitization. Treatment given: therapeutic diphenylcyclopropenone sensitization with weekly scalp DPC. MiXCR, applied by TCRdb to the RACE reads, yields one record per CDR3 protein. The sample includes around 380,000 distinct CDR3 sequences, 4.8% of them seen just once. This specimen consisted of whole blood, obtained in connection with sensitization to the hapten diphenylcyclopropenone (DPC). The receptors were sampled from a woman aged 45-65 years with alopecia areata. Some clones in this sample may be carry-over from other donors' samples.

This clonotype was detected only a few times. The chain links TRBV4-2 to TRBJ2-7, with TRBD1 as a possible D gene (5 bases). With 5 bases removed from V and 0 bases from J, the gap between germline ends came to 14 bases. Germline CDR1 and CDR2: LGHNA and YNFKEQ. The CDR3 has 15 amino acids. The CDR3 bases are TGTGCCAGCAGCTCCGGACACTTGAGCTCCTACGAGCAGTACTTC. As protein: CASSSGHLSSYEQYF.

This clonotype has just a few counts. The gene calls are TRBV24-1 and TRBJ2-4; 10 bases line up with TRBD1. In germline, CDR1 is KGHDR, CDR2 SFDVKD. J gave up 0 bases and V 5 bases, and 12 bases lay outside the gene matches. The CDR3 runs 19 residues. CDR3 sequence: CATSVLTGGAIRAKNIQYF. As DNA, the CDR3 is TGTGCCACCAGTGTCTTGACAGGGGGCGCGATACGAGCCAAAAACATTCAGTACTTC.

The table lists this clonotype with a few counts. V usage is TRBV6-1 and J usage is TRBJ1-4, with D uncertain. The V end was cut by 1 base, the J end by 13 bases, with 13 bases between. CDR1 is MNHNS and CDR2 is SASEGT in the germline V gene. The length of the CDR3 is 13 residues. The CDR3: CASSEVGWQSLFF. In nucleotides, the CDR3 is TGTGCCAGCAGTGAAGTAGGGTGGCAGTCACTGTTTTTT.

This clonotype was counted at least ten times. This chain links TRBV7-2 with TRBJ2-3; weak D call: TRBD2 (5 bases). The germline V gene encodes CDR1 SGHTA and CDR2 FQGNSA. V lost 0 bases, J lost 3 bases, and 13 bases lay in between. This CDR3 is built from 16 residues. The CDR3 loop reads CASSLATSGPTDTQYF. CDR3 coding DNA: TGTGCCAGCAGCTTAGCTACCAGCGGTCCGACAGATACGCAGTATTTT.

The chain is built from TRBV19 and TRBJ2-7; 7 nucleotides line up with TRBD2. CDR3 length equals 14 residues. CDR1 is LNHDA and CDR2 is SQIVND in the germline V gene (reference sequence). V dropped 5 bases and J dropped 4; count of bases not matched to a gene: 8. The CDR3 loop is CASSFGTTFYEQYF. DNA of the CDR3: TGTGCCAGTAGTTTCGGGACTACCTTTTACGAGCAGTACTTC.

Comment on this clonotype: A much larger clone lies a single base off, so this may be a read error. This rearrangement joins TRBV7-2 to TRBJ2-5; tentatively, D is TRBD1 (6 bases). The CDR3 contains 15 residues. CDR1 and CDR2 (germline): SGHTA, FQGNSA. This CDR3 reads CASSSQGSEKETHYF. CDR3 nucleotides: TGTGCCAGCAGCTCCCAGGGGAGCGAGAAGGAGACCCATTACTTC.

The chain joins TRBV7-8 to TRBJ2-1, with 10 bases identical to TRBD2. Germline CDR1 reads SGHVS; CDR2 reads FQNEAQ. There are 17 residues in the CDR3. V gave up 1 base and J gave up 6 bases; unmatched junction bases: 9. As DNA, the CDR3 is TGTGCCAGCAGCTTAGGTTCCGGGACTAGCGTCGGCAATGAGCAGTTCTTC. Translation: CASSLGSGTSVGNEQFF.

This clonotype was detected a few times. J is TRBJ2-2 and V is TRBV7-2, with unresolved D. Germline CDR1 SGHTA, CDR2 FQGNSA. The length of the CDR3 is 13 residues. Trimming removed 3 bases at V and 6 bases at J, with 8 bases between. CDR3 in amino acids: CASSLGSSGELFF. The CDR3 DNA sequence: TGTGCCAGCAGCTTGGGGTCGTCCGGGGAGCTGTTTTTT.

This clonotype has a count of ten or more. The rearrangement joins TRBV30 to TRBJ2-5; TRBD2 is a possible D gene (6 bases). V lost 0 bases to trimming and J lost 4 bases, with 12 bases between them. This CDR3 region has 14 residues. Germline V gene lookup returns CDR1 GTSNPN and CDR2 SVGIG (reference sequence). In DNA form, the CDR3 reads TGTGCCTGGAGTGTATTAACCGGGGGAGAGACCCAGTACTTC. It is translated as CAWSVLTGGETQYF.

This clonotype was detected only a few times. J is TRBJ2-1 and V is TRBV29-1, with 15 bases that match TRBD2. The J segment lost 0 bases and the V segment lost 5 bases, leaving 8 bases of the junction unmatched. The CDR3 sequence is 18 residues long. From germline, CDR1 is SQVTM and CDR2 ANQGSEA. CDR3 bases: TGCAGCGTTCAGGGACTAGCGGGGGGCCTAAGCTCCTACAATGAGCAGTTCTTC. Translating gives CSVQGLAGGLSSYNEQFF.

In this sample, this clonotype turned up many times. The CDR3 reads CASSPTHNQPQHF. Written as DNA, the CDR3 is TGTGCCAGCAGCCCTACCCATAATCAGCCCCAGCATTTT. J is TRBJ1-5 and V is TRBV6-6, with D hard to call. V lost 6 bases and J lost 4, with 10 bases in between. Looked up from germline, CDR1 is MNHNY and CDR2 is SVGAGI (reference sequence). The length of the CDR3 is 13 residues.

This clonotype appeared many times. The V and J genes are TRBV14 and TRBJ1-4, with 7 positions matching TRBD1. This CDR3 is 15 amino acids long. CDR1 SGHDN and CDR2 FVKESK come from the germline V gene. Trimming took 4 bases from V and 4 from J; bases not matched to a gene: 6. The CDR3 here is CASSLPGQLNEKLFF. CDR3 sequence (DNA): TGTGCCAGCAGCCTTCCGGGACAGCTTAATGAAAAACTGTTTTTT.

This clonotype was observed once. A read error may account for a junction end that differs from germline. V and J are TRBV6-5 and TRBJ2-3, with TRBD2 matching over 14 bases. CDR1 is MNHEY, CDR2 SVGAGI, per germline. The CDR3 loop spans 15 amino acids. The CDR3 sequence is CARSWGLAGADTQYF. Written as DNA, the CDR3 is TGTGCCAGGAGTTGGGGACTAGCGGGGGCAGATACGCAGTATTTT.

CDR3 sequence (DNA): TGTGCCATCAGTGAGTCAAGGAACTCCAACTATGGCTACACCTTC. It yields the protein CAISESRNSNYGYTF. The V and J genes are TRBV10-3 and TRBJ1-2; no clear D. Trimming pared 0 bases from V and 2 bases from J, leaving 10 bases between. Germline values: CDR1 ENHRY, CDR2 SYGVKD. The CDR3 is 15 amino acids.

Regarding this clonotype: A read error is possible here, since a much larger clone lies one base away. CDR3 nucleotides: TGCAGCGTTGGGACAGGGGGCAACAAGCAGTACTTC. Translation gives CSVGTGGNKQYF. This chain uses TRBV29-1 with TRBJ2-7, with TRBD1 matching 11 bases. The CDR3 has 12 residues. Germline trimming cut 4 bases from V and 8 bases from J; bases unmatched to any gene: 4. CDR1 SQVTM and CDR2 ANQGSEA come from the germline V gene.

The chain is built from TRBV6-2 or TRBV6-3 and TRBJ2-7; maybe TRBD1 (6 bases). The V end lost 0 bases, the J end lost 3 bases, and 15 bases lay between the germline ends. The germline V gene has CDR1 MNHEY and CDR2 SVGEGT. CDR3 size: 16 residues. The CDR3 sequence is CASSYSTSRGLYEQYF. DNA of the CDR3: TGTGCCAGCAGTTACTCGACGAGCAGGGGTCTCTACGAGCAGTACTTC.

The table lists this clonotype with a few counts. The chain uses TRBV29-1 and TRBJ1-1; 7 positions agree with TRBD1. Trimming at V came to 5 bases and at J to 6 bases, leaving 12 bases not matched to a gene. CDR1 SQVTM and CDR2 ANQGSEA come from the germline V gene. This CDR3 has 14 amino acids. CDR3 nucleotide sequence: TGCAGCGTTCTCCCCACAGGGGAGGGGTCTGAAGCTTTCTTT. Its protein product is CSVLPTGEGSEAFF.

The table lists this clonotype with many counts. V gene TRBV11-2 combines with J gene TRBJ2-7, with 7 bases that match TRBD1. V trimming: 5 bases; J trimming: 7 bases; junction bases outside the gene matches: 8. The CDR3 has 13 residues. Germline V gives CDR1 SGHAT, CDR2 FQNNGV. The CDR3 protein is CASSLDRVGEQYF. The CDR3, as DNA: TGTGCCAGCAGCCTCGACAGGGTGGGAGAGCAGTACTTC. The whole variable domain, filled in from reference TRBV11-2 and TRBJ2-7, reads EAGVAQSPRYKIIEKRQSVAFWCNPISGHATLYWYQQILGQGPKLLIQFQNNGVVDDSQLPKDRFSAERLKGVDSTLKIQPAKLEDSAVYLCASSLDRVGEQYFGPGTRLTVT.

The V call is TRBV6-5, the J call TRBJ2-2, with D unresolved. The V end lost 4 bases, the J end lost 4 bases, and 7 bases lay between the germline ends. Germline assignment: CDR1 MNHEY and CDR2 SVGAGI. This CDR3 region has 13 residues. CDR3 nucleotide sequence: TGTGCCAGCAGTTCCCTCGGCACCGGGGAGCTGTTTTTT. Residues: CASSSLGTGELFF.

This clonotype was recorded at least ten times. The V and J genes are TRBV11-2 and TRBJ1-1, with 9 bases aligning to TRBD1. V was pared by 1 base and J by 5 bases, with 11 bases of the junction left unmatched. The CDR3 contains 17 residues. In germline, CDR1 is SGHAT, CDR2 FQNNGV. The CDR3 coding sequence is TGTGCCAGCAGCTTAGGGGACAGGGCGTCCCAATTTACTGAAGCTTTCTTT. As protein: CASSLGDRASQFTEAFF.

This clonotype is a singleton in its sample. This may stem from a read error, because a much larger clone lies one nucleotide away. The chain joins TRBV12-3 or TRBV12-4 to TRBJ1-3; D is unclear. The CDR3 is 15 residues long. CDR3: CPSSFVLGVGNTIYF. CDR3 sequence (DNA): TGTCCCAGCAGTTTTGTACTGGGCGTAGGAAACACCATATATTTT.

This clonotype was recorded many times. This chain links TRBV12-3 or TRBV12-4 with TRBJ2-4; D unclear. The CDR3 is 12 residues long. V was pared by 3 bases and J by 8 bases, with 8 bases between. The CDR3 DNA reads as TGTGCCAGCAGTTTTACGGGCGACATTCAGTACTTC. It encodes CASSFTGDIQYF.

This clonotype was seen many times. The genes are TRBV7-8 and TRBJ1-1, with D unresolved. The CDR3 sequence is 13 residues long. V dropped 5 bases and J dropped 1 base, with 8 bases sitting between them. The V gene's germline CDR1 is SGHVS and CDR2 FQNEAQ. The CDR3: CASSPTQNTEAFF. The DNA of the CDR3 is TGTGCCAGCAGCCCGACACAGAACACTGAAGCTTTCTTT.

This clonotype has a count of ten or more. This chain uses TRBV6-6 with TRBJ2-3; perhaps TRBD2 as D (5 bases). Germline CDR1 and CDR2: MNHNY and SVGAGI (reference sequence). The CDR3 is made up of 15 amino acids. Deletions cut 1 base from V and 4 bases from J, with 12 bases between. CDR3 in amino acids: CASSYYLRDADTQYF. CDR3 nucleotides: TGTGCCAGCAGTTACTACCTCCGGGATGCAGATACGCAGTATTTT.

This clonotype was counted many times. This chain links TRBV28 with TRBJ2-3; TRBD2 is a possible D gene (6 bases). Germline V CDR1 and CDR2: MDHEN, SYDVKM. CDR3 length equals 15 residues. V was clipped by 5 bases and J by 0 bases, with 12 bases between them. This CDR3 is CASSPISGSTDTQYF. Here the CDR3 DNA reads TGTGCCAGCAGTCCTATCAGCGGGAGCACAGATACGCAGTATTTT. Complete variable domain (other parts from reference TRBV28 and TRBJ2-3): DVKVTQSSRYLVKRTGEKVFLECVQDMDHENMFWYRQDPGLGLRLIYFSYDVKMKEKGDIPEGYSVSREKKERFSLILESASTNQTSMYLCASSPISGSTDTQYFGPGTRLTVL.

This clonotype was recorded at least ten times. This chain joins TRBV20-1 and TRBJ1-1, with D hard to call. Trimming removed 4 bases at V and 1 base at J, with 13 bases between. Germline CDR1 is DFQATT and CDR2 is SNEGSKA (reference sequence). The CDR3 contains 14 residues. CDR3 sequence: CSATQPSGNTEAFF. CDR3 DNA sequence: TGCAGTGCTACCCAGCCTTCAGGGAACACTGAAGCTTTCTTT.

This clonotype was seen more than once but under ten times. The chain links TRBV7-6 to TRBJ2-7; the match to TRBD2 covers 8 bases. V lost 5 bases and J lost 6; bases outside the gene matches: 9. Germline lookup yields CDR1 SGHVS and CDR2 FNYEAQ. This CDR3 has 14 amino acids. The CDR3: CASSPTRLAPEQYF. The CDR3 DNA reads as TGTGCCAGCAGCCCCACCCGACTAGCGCCCGAGCAGTACTTC.

The J gene is TRBJ2-3, the V gene TRBV9; weak D call: TRBD2 (6 bases). The CDR3 sequence is 14 residues long. Germline lookup yields CDR1 SGDLS and CDR2 YYNGEE. The V and J ends lost 0 bases and 5 bases respectively, with 10 bases between them. CDR3: CASSVEAGRDTQYF. The CDR3 region has the DNA TGTGCCAGCAGCGTAGAGGCGGGACGAGATACGCAGTATTTT.

The rearrangement uses TRBV12-3 or TRBV12-4 and TRBJ1-5; 7 nucleotides line up with TRBD1. Trimming at V came to 1 base and at J to 7 bases, leaving 7 bases not matched to a gene. This CDR3 is built from 15 residues. The CDR3 reads CASSLGQGGRQPQHF. CDR3 coding DNA: TGTGCCAGCAGTTTAGGGCAGGGGGGTAGACAGCCCCAGCATTTT.